This T cell receptor (beta chain) was found in a study of response to subunit inactivated influenza vaccine. CDR1 SGHDT and CDR2 YYEEEE come from the germline V gene. Trimming left V 1 base short and J 5 bases short, with 13 bases between. This CDR3 is built from 14 residues. TCRdb reanalysed the RT-PCR reads using MiXCR and keeps one entry per CDR3 protein. This sample has 500,000 or so distinct CDR3 sequences, with around 9.9% found just once. Study findings and constraints: T cells newly recruited by each seasonal influenza vaccination are few, the authors suggested.

This clonotype was recorded a few times. Its cognate antigen is unknown. V and J are TRBV5-6 and TRBJ2-7; D is unresolved. This clonotype was obtained from a man between 50 and 59 years old who received an inactivated influenza vaccine. Sequenced material: PBMCs from blood, taken about 40 days after vaccination. CDR3 amino acids: CASSLPPHGNEQYF. The CDR3, as DNA: TGTGCCAGCAGCTTGCCACCACACGGAAACGAGCAGTACTTC.